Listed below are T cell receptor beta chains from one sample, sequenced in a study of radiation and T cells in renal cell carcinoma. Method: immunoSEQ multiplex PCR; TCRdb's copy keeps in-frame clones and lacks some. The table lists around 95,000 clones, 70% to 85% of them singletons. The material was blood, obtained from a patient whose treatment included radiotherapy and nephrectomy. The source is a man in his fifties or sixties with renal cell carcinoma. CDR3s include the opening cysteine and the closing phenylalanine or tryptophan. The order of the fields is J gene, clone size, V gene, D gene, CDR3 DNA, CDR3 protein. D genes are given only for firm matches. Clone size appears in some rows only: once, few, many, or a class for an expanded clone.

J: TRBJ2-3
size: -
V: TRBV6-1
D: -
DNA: TGTGCCAGCAGTGAGACCGGACGGGGACACGGCACAGATACGCAGTATTTT
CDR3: CASSETGRGHGTDTQYF

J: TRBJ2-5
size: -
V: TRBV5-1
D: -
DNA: TGCGCCAGCAGCTTTATGGAGGGGGCCGGGGAGACCCAGTACTTC
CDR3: CASSFMEGAGETQYF

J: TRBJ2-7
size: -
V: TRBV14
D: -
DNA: TGTGCCAGCAGCCAAGGCGGGCCGCTGAACGAGCAGTACTTC
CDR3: CASSQGGPLNEQYF

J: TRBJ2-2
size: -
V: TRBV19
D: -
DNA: TGTGCCAGTAGTATAGATCTCGGGGAGGCAGGGTGGGAAGATTGGCCCACCGGGGAGCTGTTTTTT
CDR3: CASSIDLGEAGWEDWPTGELFF

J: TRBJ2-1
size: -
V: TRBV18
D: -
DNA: TGTGCCAGCTCACCACCATCGGGGCAGTTCTTC
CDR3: CASSPPSGQFF

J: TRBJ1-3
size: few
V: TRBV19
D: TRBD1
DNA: TGTGCCAGTATCCGACAGGGATCTGGAAACACCATATATTTT
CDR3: CASIRQGSGNTIYF

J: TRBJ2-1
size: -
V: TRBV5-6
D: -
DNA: TGTGCCAGCCCCCATGAGCAGTTCTTC
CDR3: CASPHEQFF

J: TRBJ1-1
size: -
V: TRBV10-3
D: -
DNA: TGTGCCATCAGTGATCGGGGCACTGAAGCTTTCTTT
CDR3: CAISDRGTEAFF

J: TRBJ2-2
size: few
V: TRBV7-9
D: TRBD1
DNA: TGTGCCAGCCTAAGGGACAGGGGGAACACCGGGGAGCTGTTTTTT
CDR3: CASLRDRGNTGELFF

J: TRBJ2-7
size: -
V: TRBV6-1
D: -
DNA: TGTGCCGTTACGGACGTAGTAGGCTCCTACGAGCAGTACTTC
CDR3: CAVTDVVGSYEQYF

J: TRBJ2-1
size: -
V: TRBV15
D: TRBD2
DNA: TGTGCCACCAGCTTACCGGGACTAGCGGGATACAATGAGCAGTTCTTC
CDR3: CATSLPGLAGYNEQFF

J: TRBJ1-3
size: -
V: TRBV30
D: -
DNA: TGTGCCTCCCACCTCGGAAACACCATATATTTT
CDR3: CASHLGNTIYF

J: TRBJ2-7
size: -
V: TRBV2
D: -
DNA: TGTGCCAGCAGTGAACAGGTGTCGTCGAGCTCCTACGAGCAGTACTTC
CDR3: CASSEQVSSSSYEQYF

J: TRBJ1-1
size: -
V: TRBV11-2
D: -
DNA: TGTGCCAGCAGCTTTGGAGCGAACACTGAAGCTTTCTTT
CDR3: CASSFGANTEAFF

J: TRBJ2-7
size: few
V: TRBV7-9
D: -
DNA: TGTGCCAGCAGCTCTCCGCCGATAGTTTCGGAGCAGTACTTC
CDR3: CASSSPPIVSEQYF

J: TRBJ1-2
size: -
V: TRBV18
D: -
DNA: TGTGCCAGCTCACCCTCGGACAGTCTTTATGGCTACACCTTC
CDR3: CASSPSDSLYGYTF

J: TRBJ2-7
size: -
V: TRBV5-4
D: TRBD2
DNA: TGTGCCAGCAGCTTAGGGGCTAGCGGGATCTACGAGCAGTACTTC
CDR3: CASSLGASGIYEQYF

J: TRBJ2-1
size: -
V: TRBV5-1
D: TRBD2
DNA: TGCGCCAGCAGCTCGACTAGCGGGACCTACAATGAGCAGTTCTTC
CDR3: CASSSTSGTYNEQFF

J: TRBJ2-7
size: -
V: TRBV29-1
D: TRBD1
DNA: TGCAGCGTCTCCGCCGGGACAGACCCCTACGAGCAGTACTTC
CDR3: CSVSAGTDPYEQYF

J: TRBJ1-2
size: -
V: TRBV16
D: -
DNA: TGTGCCAGCAGCCAATCGTCGGGGTATCCAGGCTACACCTTC
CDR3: CASSQSSGYPGYTF

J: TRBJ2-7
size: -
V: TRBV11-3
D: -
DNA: TGTGCCAGCAGCCCCGAGGACAGCTCCTACGAGCAGTACTTC
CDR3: CASSPEDSSYEQYF

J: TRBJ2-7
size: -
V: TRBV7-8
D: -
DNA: TGTGCCAGCAGCCTGATGGGGGAGCAGTACTTC
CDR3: CASSLMGEQYF

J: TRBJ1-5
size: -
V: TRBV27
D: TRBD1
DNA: TGTGCCAGCAGTCCCGGGACAGGTTATAGCAATCAGCCCCAGCATTTT
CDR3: CASSPGTGYSNQPQHF

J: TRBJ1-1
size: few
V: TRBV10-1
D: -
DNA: TGCGCCAGCCCGGGAAAACTAAAACGAGCTTTCTTT
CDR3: CASPGKLKRAFF

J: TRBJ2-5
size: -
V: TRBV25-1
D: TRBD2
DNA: TGTGCCAGCAACCTCGGGGGGGGCCCGGAGACCCAGTACTTC
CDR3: CASNLGGGPETQYF

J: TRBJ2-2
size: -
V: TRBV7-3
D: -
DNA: TGTGCCAGCAGCTGGGACTCCTCATCCGGGGAGCTGTTTTTT
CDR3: CASSWDSSSGELFF

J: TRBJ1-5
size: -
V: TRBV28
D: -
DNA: TGTGCCAGCAGTCCCGTTGGGGGCCTGAGCAATCAGCCCCAGCATTTT
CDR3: CASSPVGGLSNQPQHF